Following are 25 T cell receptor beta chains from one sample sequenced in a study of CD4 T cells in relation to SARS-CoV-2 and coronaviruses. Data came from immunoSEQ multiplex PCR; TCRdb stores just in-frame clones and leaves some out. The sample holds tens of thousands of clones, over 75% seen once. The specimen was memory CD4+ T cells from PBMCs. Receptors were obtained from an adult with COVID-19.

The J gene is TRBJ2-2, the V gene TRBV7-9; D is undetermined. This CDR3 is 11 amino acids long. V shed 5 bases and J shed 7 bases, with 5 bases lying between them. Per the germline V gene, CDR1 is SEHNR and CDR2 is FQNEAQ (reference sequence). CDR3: CASSPLGELFF. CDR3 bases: TGTGCCAGCAGCCCCCTCGGGGAGCTGTTTTTT.

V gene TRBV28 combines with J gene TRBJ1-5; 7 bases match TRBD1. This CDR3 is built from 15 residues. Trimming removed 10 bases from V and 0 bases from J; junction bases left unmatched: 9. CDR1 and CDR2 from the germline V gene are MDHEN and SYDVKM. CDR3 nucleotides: TGTGCCATTCAATCCCACAGGGGTAGCAATCAGCCCCAGCATTTT. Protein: CAIQSHRGSNQPQHF.

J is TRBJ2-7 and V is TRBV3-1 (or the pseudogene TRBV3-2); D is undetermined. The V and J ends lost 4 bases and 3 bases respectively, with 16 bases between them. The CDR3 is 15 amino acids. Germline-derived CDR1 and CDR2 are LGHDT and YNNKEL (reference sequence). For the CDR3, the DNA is TGTGCCAGCAGCCTTTCGGCCGGTGGGGTCTACGAGCAGTACTTC. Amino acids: CASSLSAGGVYEQYF.

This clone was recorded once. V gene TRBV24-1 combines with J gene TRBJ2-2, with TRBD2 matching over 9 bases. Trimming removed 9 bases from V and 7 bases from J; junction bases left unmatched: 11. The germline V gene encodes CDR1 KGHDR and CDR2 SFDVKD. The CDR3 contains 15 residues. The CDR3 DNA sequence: TGTGCCACCTCACTCGCGGGAGGGCCAAACGGGGAGCTGTTTTTT. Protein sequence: CATSLAGGPNGELFF.

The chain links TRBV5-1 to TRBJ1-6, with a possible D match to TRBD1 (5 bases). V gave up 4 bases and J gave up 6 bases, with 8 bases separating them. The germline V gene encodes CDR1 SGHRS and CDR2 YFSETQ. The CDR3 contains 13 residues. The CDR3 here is CASSVQGNSPLHF. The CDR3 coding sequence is TGCGCCAGCAGCGTGCAGGGTAATTCACCCCTCCACTTT.

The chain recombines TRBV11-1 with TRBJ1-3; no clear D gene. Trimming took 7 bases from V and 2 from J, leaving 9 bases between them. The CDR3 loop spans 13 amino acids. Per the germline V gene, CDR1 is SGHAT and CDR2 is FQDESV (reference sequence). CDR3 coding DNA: TGTGCCAGCACCGGGGTCCCTGGAAACACCATATATTTT. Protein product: CASTGVPGNTIYF.

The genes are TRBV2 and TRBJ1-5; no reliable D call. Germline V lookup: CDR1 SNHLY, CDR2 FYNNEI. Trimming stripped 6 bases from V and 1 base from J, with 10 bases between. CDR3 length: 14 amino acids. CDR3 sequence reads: CASSPDISNQPQHF. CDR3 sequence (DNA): TGTGCCAGCAGCCCAGACATAAGCAATCAGCCCCAGCATTTT.

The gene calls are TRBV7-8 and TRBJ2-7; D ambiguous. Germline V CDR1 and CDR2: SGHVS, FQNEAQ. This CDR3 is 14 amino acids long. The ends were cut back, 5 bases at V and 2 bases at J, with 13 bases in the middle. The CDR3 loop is CASSPPNSPYEQYF. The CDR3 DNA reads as TGTGCCAGCAGCCCCCCCAACTCGCCCTACGAGCAGTACTTC.

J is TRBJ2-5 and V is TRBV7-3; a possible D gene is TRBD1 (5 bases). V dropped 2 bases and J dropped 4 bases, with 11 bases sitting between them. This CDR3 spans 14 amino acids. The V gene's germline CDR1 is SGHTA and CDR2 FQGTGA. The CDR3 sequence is CASSLQGWGETQYF. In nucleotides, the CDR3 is TGTGCCAGCAGCTTACAGGGTTGGGGAGAGACCCAGTACTTC.

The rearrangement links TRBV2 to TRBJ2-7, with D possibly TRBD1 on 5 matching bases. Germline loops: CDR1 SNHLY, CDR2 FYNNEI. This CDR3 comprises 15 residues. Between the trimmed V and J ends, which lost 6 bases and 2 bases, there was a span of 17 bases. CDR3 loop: CASSRDRQNTYEQYF. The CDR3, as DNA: TGTGCCAGCAGCCGAGACAGACAAAATACCTACGAGCAGTACTTC.

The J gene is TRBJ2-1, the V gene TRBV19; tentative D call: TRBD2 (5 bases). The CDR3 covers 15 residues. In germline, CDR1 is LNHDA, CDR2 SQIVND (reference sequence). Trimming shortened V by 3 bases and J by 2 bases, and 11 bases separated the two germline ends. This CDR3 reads CASSIGRGTYNEQFF. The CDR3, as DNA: TGTGCCAGTAGTATCGGTCGGGGAACCTACAATGAGCAGTTCTTC.

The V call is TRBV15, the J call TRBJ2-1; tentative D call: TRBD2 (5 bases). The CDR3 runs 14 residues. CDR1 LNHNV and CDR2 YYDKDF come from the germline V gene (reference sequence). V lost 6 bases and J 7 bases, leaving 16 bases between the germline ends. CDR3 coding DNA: TGTGCCACCAGTTCGTCGGGATTGGTTAATGAGCAGTTCTTC. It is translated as CATSSSGLVNEQFF. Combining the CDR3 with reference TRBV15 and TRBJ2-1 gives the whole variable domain DAMVIQNPRYQVTQFGKPVTLSCSQTLNHNVMYWYQQKSSQAPKLLFHYYDKDFNNEADTPDNFQSRRPNTSFCFLDIRSPGLGDTAMYLCATSSSGLVNEQFFGPGTRLTVL.

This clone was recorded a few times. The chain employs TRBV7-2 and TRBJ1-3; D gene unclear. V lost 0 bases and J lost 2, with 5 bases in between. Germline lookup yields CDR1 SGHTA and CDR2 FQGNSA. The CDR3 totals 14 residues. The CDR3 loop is CASSLAVAGNTIYF. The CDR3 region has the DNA TGTGCCAGCAGCTTAGCAGTAGCTGGAAACACCATATATTTT.

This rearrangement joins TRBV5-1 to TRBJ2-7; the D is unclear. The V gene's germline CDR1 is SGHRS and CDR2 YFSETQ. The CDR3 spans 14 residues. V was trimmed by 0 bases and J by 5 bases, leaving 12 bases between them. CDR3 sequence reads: CASSLGGVDDEQYF. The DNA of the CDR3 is TGCGCCAGCAGCTTGGGTGGGGTAGACGACGAGCAGTACTTC.

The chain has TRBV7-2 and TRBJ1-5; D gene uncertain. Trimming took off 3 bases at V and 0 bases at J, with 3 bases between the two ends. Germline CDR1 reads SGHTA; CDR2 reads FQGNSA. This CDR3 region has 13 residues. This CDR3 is CASSFYSNQPQHF. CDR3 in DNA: TGTGCCAGCAGCTTTTATAGCAATCAGCCCCAGCATTTT.

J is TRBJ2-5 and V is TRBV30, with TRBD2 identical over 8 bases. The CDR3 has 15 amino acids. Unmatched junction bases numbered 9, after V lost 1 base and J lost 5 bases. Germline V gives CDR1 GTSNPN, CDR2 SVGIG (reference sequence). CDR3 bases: TGTGCCTGGAGTGCGGGCAGCGGGAGTTGGGAGACCCAGTACTTC. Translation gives CAWSAGSGSWETQYF.

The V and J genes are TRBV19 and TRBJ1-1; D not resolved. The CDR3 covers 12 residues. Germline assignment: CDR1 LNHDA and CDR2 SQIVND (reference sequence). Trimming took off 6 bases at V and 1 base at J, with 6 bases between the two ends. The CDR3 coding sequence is TGTGCCAGTAGGACATCGAACACTGAAGCTTTCTTT. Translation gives CASRTSNTEAFF.

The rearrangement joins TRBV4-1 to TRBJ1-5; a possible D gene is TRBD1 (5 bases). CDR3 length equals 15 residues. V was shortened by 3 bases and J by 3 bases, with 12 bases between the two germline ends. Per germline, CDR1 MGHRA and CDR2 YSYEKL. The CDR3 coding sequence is TGCGCCAGCAGCCAGGAGGGGCAGTCCAATCAGCCCCAGCATTTT. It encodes CASSQEGQSNQPQHF.

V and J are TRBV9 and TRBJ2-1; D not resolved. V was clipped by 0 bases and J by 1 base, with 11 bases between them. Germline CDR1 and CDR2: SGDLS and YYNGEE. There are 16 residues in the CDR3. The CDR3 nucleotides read TGTGCCAGCAGCGTAGCTCGGCAAGTATCCTACAATGAGCAGTTCTTC. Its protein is CASSVARQVSYNEQFF. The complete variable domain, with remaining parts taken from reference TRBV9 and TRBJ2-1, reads DSGVTQTPKHLITATGQRVTLRCSPRSGDLSVYWYQQSLDQGLQFLIQYYNGEERAKGNILERFSAQQFPDLHSELNLSSLELGDSALYFCASSVARQVSYNEQFFGPGTRLTVL.

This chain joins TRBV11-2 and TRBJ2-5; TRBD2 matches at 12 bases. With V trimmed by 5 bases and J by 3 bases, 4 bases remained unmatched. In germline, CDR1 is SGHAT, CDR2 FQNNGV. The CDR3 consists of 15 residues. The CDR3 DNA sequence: TGTGCCAGCAGCGCACGACTAGCGGGGGAAGAGACCCAGTACTTC. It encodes CASSARLAGEETQYF.

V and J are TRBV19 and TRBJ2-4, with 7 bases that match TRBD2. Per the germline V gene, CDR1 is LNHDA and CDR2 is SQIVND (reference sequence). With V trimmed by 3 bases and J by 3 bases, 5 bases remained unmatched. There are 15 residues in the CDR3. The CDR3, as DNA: TGTGCCAGTAGTATGACCCGGGACTACAAAAACATTCAGTACTTC. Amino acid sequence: CASSMTRDYKNIQYF. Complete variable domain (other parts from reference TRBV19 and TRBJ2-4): DGGITQSPKYLFRKEGQNVTLSCEQNLNHDAMYWYRQDPGQGLRLIYYSQIVNDFQKGDIAEGYSVSREKKESFPLTVTSAQKNPTAFYLCASSMTRDYKNIQYFGAGTRLSVL.

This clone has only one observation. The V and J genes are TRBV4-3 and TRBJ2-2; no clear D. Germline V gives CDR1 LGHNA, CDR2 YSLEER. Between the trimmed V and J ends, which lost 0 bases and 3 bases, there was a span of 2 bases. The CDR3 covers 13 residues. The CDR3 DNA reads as TGCGCCAGCAGCCAAGACTACACCGGGGAGCTGTTTTTT. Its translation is CASSQDYTGELFF.

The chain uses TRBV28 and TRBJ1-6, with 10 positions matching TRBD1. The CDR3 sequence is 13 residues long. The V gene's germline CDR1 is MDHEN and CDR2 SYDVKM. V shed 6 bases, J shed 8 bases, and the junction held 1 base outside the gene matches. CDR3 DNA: TGTGCCAGCAGGGGGACAGGGGATTCACCCCTCCACTTT. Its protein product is CASRGTGDSPLHF. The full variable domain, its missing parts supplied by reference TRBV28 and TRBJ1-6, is DVKVTQSSRYLVKRTGEKVFLECVQDMDHENMFWYRQDPGLGLRLIYFSYDVKMKEKGDIPEGYSVSREKKERFSLILESASTNQTSMYLCASRGTGDSPLHFGNGTRLTVT.

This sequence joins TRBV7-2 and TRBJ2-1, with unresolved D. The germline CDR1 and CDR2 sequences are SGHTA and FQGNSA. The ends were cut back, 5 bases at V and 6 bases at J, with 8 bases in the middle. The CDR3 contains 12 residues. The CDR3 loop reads CASSKLSNEQFF. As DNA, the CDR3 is TGTGCCAGCAGCAAACTTAGCAATGAGCAGTTCTTC.

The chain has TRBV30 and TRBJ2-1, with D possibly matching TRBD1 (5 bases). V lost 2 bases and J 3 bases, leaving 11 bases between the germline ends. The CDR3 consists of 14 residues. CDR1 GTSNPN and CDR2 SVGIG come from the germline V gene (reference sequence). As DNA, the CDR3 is TGTGCCTGGAGTAGGGGTCCCCTCTACAATGAGCAGTTCTTC. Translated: CAWSRGPLYNEQFF.